Shown below are 5 T cell receptor beta chains from a single sample sequenced in a study of T cell clones after liver transplantation. This table comes from immunoSEQ multiplex PCR, and its TCRdb copy is limited to in-frame clones, with some not included. Of approximately 55,000 clones detected, 71% appear once; the ten largest clones hold over 14%. The material sequenced was CD4+ T cells from blood, taken before liver transplant. These receptors all come from a human donor who received a liver transplant.

The chain recombines TRBV27 with TRBJ2-5; TRBD2 might be the D (7 bases). The V end lost 6 bases, the J end lost 6 bases, and 17 bases lay between the germline ends. There are 14 residues in the CDR3. Germline CDR1 MNHEY, CDR2 SMNVEV (reference sequence). The CDR3 DNA reads as TGTGCCAGCAGCTTAGGGGGGGGCGAACAGACCCAGTACTTC. Its translation: CASSLGGGEQTQYF.

This clone was seen a few times. The chain has TRBV2 and TRBJ1-2; D is ambiguous. The CDR3 has 11 residues. The germline gives CDR1 SNHLY, CDR2 FYNNEI. Trimming left V 8 bases short and J 4 bases short, with 8 bases between. The CDR3 bases are TGTGCCAGCGGCGGAGCCTATGGCTACACCTTC. Translation: CASGGAYGYTF.

The chain uses TRBV11-2 and TRBJ1-3, with D possibly being TRBD1 (6 bases). Looked up from germline, CDR1 is SGHAT and CDR2 is FQNNGV. V was trimmed by 1 base and J by 8 bases, leaving 9 bases between them. CDR3 length: 13 amino acids. The CDR3 here is CASSLGAGDTIYF. CDR3 coding DNA: TGTGCCAGCAGCTTAGGGGCAGGGGACACCATATATTTT.

The chain employs TRBV11-2 and TRBJ1-3, with D perhaps TRBD1 (5 bases). This CDR3 spans 13 amino acids. The V gene lost 3 bases and the J gene lost 4 bases, with 7 bases spanning the gap. Germline values: CDR1 SGHAT, CDR2 FQNNGV. CDR3 loop: CASSLGLGNTIYF. The CDR3 DNA reads as TGTGCCAGCAGCTTGGGACTGGGAAACACCATATATTTT.

This chain links TRBV6-4 with TRBJ1-6; the D is unclear. The V end lost 6 bases, the J end lost 6 bases, and 9 bases lay between the germline ends. The CDR3 has 13 amino acids. Per the germline V gene, CDR1 is MRHNA and CDR2 is SNTAGT. CDR3 sequence reads: CASRAGSNSPLHF. Written as DNA, the CDR3 is TGTGCCAGCAGGGCGGGTAGTAATTCACCCCTCCACTTT.